Following are 8 T cell receptor beta chains from one sample sequenced in a study of control samples from healthy donors and cancer patients (TCRdb year 2020). Receptor libraries were prepared by the immunoSEQ multiplex PCR assay. TCRdb took this table from immuneACCESS and kept in-frame rearrangements with V and J called. Such tables lack part of the clones; where checked against another copy, unresolved V genes explain under half of the gap, and the rest is unexplained. A total of roughly 120,000 clones appear in this sample, 88% of them only once. The ten largest clones capture around 3.5% of the sample. Material: PBMCs. Receptor source: a woman aged 55-75 years with lung cancer.

The chain is built from TRBV6-5 and TRBJ1-1; TRBD1 matches at 7 bases. After removal of 5 bases from V and 4 bases from J, the junction contained 4 bases not matched to a gene. Germline loops: CDR1 MNHEY, CDR2 SVGAGI. This CDR3 comprises 13 residues. The CDR3 loop is CASSLYRGTEAFF. The DNA of the CDR3 is TGTGCCAGCAGTCTTTACAGGGGCACTGAAGCTTTCTTT.

This clone was counted a single time. V and J are TRBV3-1 (or the pseudogene TRBV3-2) and TRBJ2-2, with a tentative D call TRBD2 (5 bases). The CDR3 runs to 16 residues. The germline V gene has CDR1 LGHDT and CDR2 YNNKEL (reference sequence). The V and J ends lost 4 bases and 0 bases respectively, with 12 bases between them. This CDR3 reads CASSRRAAPNTGELFF. The CDR3 nucleotides read TGTGCCAGCAGCCGGAGAGCGGCGCCGAACACCGGGGAGCTGTTTTTT.

The rearrangement uses TRBV20-1 and TRBJ1-6; D is possibly TRBD1 (6 bases). This CDR3 region has 14 residues. The V end was cut by 3 bases, the J end by 4 bases, with 10 bases between. Germline V lookup: CDR1 DFQATT, CDR2 SNEGSKA (reference sequence). The CDR3, as DNA: TGCAGTGCTAGTATCCAGGGGTATAATTCACCCCTCCACTTT. Protein sequence: CSASIQGYNSPLHF.

The V and J genes are TRBV5-4 and TRBJ1-1, with TRBD1 identical over 8 bases. This CDR3 contains 16 residues. Germline-derived CDR1 and CDR2 are SGHNT and YYREEE (reference sequence). Losses at the gene ends were 2 bases for V and 1 base for J; bases not matched to a gene: 7. The CDR3 region is CASSLSRGQGNTEAFF. The CDR3 DNA reads TGTGCCAGCAGCTTATCCCGAGGACAGGGGAACACTGAAGCTTTCTTT. Full variable domain (missing parts from reference TRBV5-4 and TRBJ1-1): ETGVTQSPTHLIKTRGQQVTLRCSSQSGHNTVSWYQQALGQGPQFIFQYYREEENGRGNFPPRFSGLQFPNYSSELNVNALELDDSALYLCASSLSRGQGNTEAFFGQGTRLTVV.

This chain connects TRBV11-3 to TRBJ2-2; 7 nucleotides align to TRBD1. Per germline, CDR1 SGHNT and CDR2 YENEEA. This CDR3 is 18 amino acids long. V dropped 2 bases and J dropped 4; count of bases not matched to a gene: 13. The CDR3 region has the DNA TGTGCCAGCAGCTTATCGGACAGGTGGTCGACTGGCACCGGGGAGCTGTTTTTT. As protein: CASSLSDRWSTGTGELFF. Based on the CDR3 plus reference TRBV11-3 and TRBJ2-2, the full variable domain is EAGVVQSPRYKIIEKKQPVAFWCNPISGHNTLYWYLQNLGQGPELLIRYENEEAVDDSQLPKDRFSAERLKGVDSTLKIQPAELGDSAVYLCASSLSDRWSTGTGELFFGEGSRLTVL.

This clone has a handful of counts. V and J are TRBV19 and TRBJ1-2; maybe TRBD1 (5 bases). The CDR3 runs to 15 residues. Between the trimmed V and J ends, which lost 2 bases and 5 bases, there was a span of 15 bases. Germline V gene sequence: CDR1 LNHDA, CDR2 SQIVND (reference sequence). The CDR3 spells CASSIRPREPYGYTF. CDR3 DNA sequence: TGTGCCAGTAGTATAAGGCCCAGGGAGCCGTATGGCTACACCTTC.

With respect to this clone: Other DNA sequences in the sample encode the same CDR3. This chain's CDR3 is CASSFPGYGYTF. CDR3 coding DNA: TGTGCCAGCAGCTTCCCTGGCTATGGCTACACCTTC. The genes are TRBV5-6 and TRBJ1-2, with no clear D. Germline V gene sequence: CDR1 SGHDT, CDR2 YYEEEE. The CDR3 extends over 12 amino acids. Trimming removed 2 bases at V and 4 bases at J, with 6 bases between.

The DNA for the CDR3 is TGTGCCAGCAGCCAGGCGGGTTTAGACGAGCAGTACTTC. Its translation is CASSQAGLDEQYF. V gene TRBV3-1 (or the pseudogene TRBV3-2) combines with J gene TRBJ2-7, with D perhaps TRBD2 (5 bases). CDR3 size: 13 residues. The V end was cut by 3 bases, the J end by 5 bases, with 11 bases between. The germline gives CDR1 LGHDT, CDR2 YNNKEL (reference sequence).